This T cell receptor (beta chain) emerged from a study of tumor-infiltrating lymphocytes in localized non-small cell lung cancer. This table comes from immunoSEQ multiplex PCR, and its TCRdb copy is limited to in-frame clones, with some not included. Of 9,000 to 10,000 clones listed, around 73% are singletons. Sequenced sample: lung tumor tissue. This clonotype was obtained from a human donor with non-small cell lung cancer.

CDR3 loop: CASSQGVAGNTDTQYF. CDR3 DNA sequence: TGCGCCAGCAGCCAAGGGGTAGCGGGAAACACAGATACGCAGTATTTT. The gene calls are TRBV5-1 and TRBJ2-3; 8 nucleotides match TRBD2. The germline CDR1 and CDR2 sequences are SGHRS and YFSETQ. There are 16 residues in the CDR3. The junction had 9 bases not matched to a gene; V was cut back by 4 bases and J by 2 bases.